Presented here are 11 T cell receptor beta chains from one specimen sequenced in a study of tumor-infiltrating lymphocytes in primary liver carcinoma. Priming with a constant-region primer yielded TCR beta cDNA from about 480 ng total RNA. Nested multiplex PCR, run for three rounds with slightly modified ARM-PCR, yielded TCR beta libraries. It was with TRBV1-TRBV30 forward primers and a C-beta reverse primer that the first two PCR rounds were run, at 10 cycles each. A single record per CDR3 protein comes from TCRdb applying MiXCR to the multiplex PCR reads. The repertoire holds around 80,000 distinct CDR3 sequences, around 70% seen once, with just under 20% in the top ten. Without any cell sorting, roughly 18-31 mg of bulk tissue yielded co-extracted RNA and DNA. Sequencing used liver tumor tissue from sampling region 1. Subset described: tumor region T1, superior pole. All receptors come from a man aged 35 to 55 with primary liver carcinoma and hepatitis B virus infection.

Comments on this clonotype: Germline and junction disagree at one end, which may indicate a read error. V gene TRBV4-1 combines with J gene TRBJ1-4; D not certain. From germline, CDR1 is MGHRA and CDR2 YSYEKL. There are 14 residues in the CDR3. CDR3 in amino acids: CTSGQDQLNEKLFF. The CDR3 region has the DNA TGCACCAGCGGCCAAGATCAGCTAAATGAAAAACTGTTTTTT.

Notes on this clonotype: One end of the junction is discordant with germline, which a read error may explain. The chain joins TRBV28 to TRBJ1-1; the match to TRBD1 covers 7 bases. CDR3 length: 14 residues. The germline V gene encodes CDR1 MDHEN and CDR2 SYDVKM. The CDR3 nucleotides are TGTGCCAGTCTCTCTGGACAGGATAACACTGAAGCTTCCTTT. It is translated as CASLSGQDNTEASF. Looking up the rest from reference TRBV28 and TRBJ1-1 gives the full variable domain: DVKVTQSSRYLVKRTGEKVFLECVQDMDHENMFWYRQDPGLGLRLIYFSYDVKMKEKGDIPEGYSVSREKKERFSLILESASTNQTSMYLCASLSGQDNTEASFGQGTRLTVV.

In the case of this clonotype: The CDR3 does not end in the conserved phenylalanine or tryptophan, so this is likely a read error. The chain combines TRBV5-4 with TRBJ2-3; perhaps TRBD1 as D (6 bases). The germline V gene has CDR1 SGHNT and CDR2 YYREEE (reference sequence). Deletions cut 5 bases from V and 4 bases from J, with 14 bases between. This CDR3 is built from 14 residues. The CDR3 coding sequence is TGTGCCAGCAGGCTACAGGGCGCCGCAGATACGCAGTATCTT. This gives the protein CASRLQGAADTQYL.

The rearrangement links TRBV6-1 to TRBJ2-1, with TRBD2 matching over 7 bases. This CDR3 spans 14 amino acids. V gave up 9 bases and J gave up 3 bases; unmatched junction bases: 8. CDR1 MNHNS and CDR2 SASEGT come from the germline V gene. The CDR3 here is CASSPTSSYNEQFF. The CDR3 DNA follows: TGTGCCAGTAGTCCGACTAGCAGCTACAATGAGCAGTTCTTC.

The chain couples TRBV11-2 to TRBJ2-1; D is perhaps TRBD2 (6 bases). CDR1 SGHAT and CDR2 FQNNGV come from the germline V gene. The CDR3 totals 14 residues. CDR3 amino acids: CAGSPGVPYNEQFF. Here the CDR3 DNA reads TGTGCAGGCAGCCCGGGAGTGCCGTACAATGAGCAGTTCTTC.

CDR3 residues: CASEPGLEVSYYEQYF. In DNA, the CDR3 is TGTGCCAGCGAACCGGGACTAGAGGTCAGCTACTACGAGCAGTACTTC. The chain employs TRBV12-3 or TRBV12-4 and TRBJ2-7, with TRBD2 matching over 8 bases. This CDR3 has 16 amino acids. V gave up 8 bases and J gave up 3 bases; unmatched junction bases: 15.

About this clonotype itself: At one end, the junction sequence differs from germline, possibly due to a read error. The CDR3: CSVSSNTEALF. DNA of the CDR3: TGCAGCGTTTCTTCGAATACAGAAGCTCTCTTT. V and J are TRBV29-1 and TRBJ1-1; no clear D gene. Germline lookup yields CDR1 SQVTM and CDR2 ANQGSEA. The CDR3 has 11 residues.

This clonotype has a count of ten or more. This may stem from a read error, because a much larger clone lies one nucleotide away. The chain joins TRBV6-1 to TRBJ2-7; 12 bases align to TRBD2. Germline values: CDR1 MNHNS, CDR2 SASEGT. The CDR3 is 15 residues long. The CDR3: CASGEAASGRGEQYF. The CDR3 DNA sequence: TGTGCCAGCGGTGAAGCGGCTAGCGGGAGGGGGGAGCAGTACTTC.

To note about this clonotype: A junction end diverges from the germline sequence, so it may reflect a read error. The chain employs TRBV6-2 or TRBV6-3 and TRBJ1-4; D gene uncertain. The CDR3 length is 14 residues. CDR1 MNHEY and CDR2 SVGEGT come from the germline V gene. CDR3 bases: TGTGACAGCAGTCGCACAGAGTGGCGAGAAAAACTGTTTTTT. The encoded protein is CDSSRTEWREKLFF.

The V gene is TRBV12-3 or TRBV12-4, the J gene TRBJ2-5; the D gene is possibly TRBD1 (5 bases). V lost 7 bases to trimming and J lost 11 bases, with 20 bases between them. The CDR3 length is 13 residues. In DNA form, the CDR3 reads TGTGCCAGCAATCCTCCCAGGGCCGCTGAGCAGTACTTC. It encodes CASNPPRAAEQYF.

The chain has TRBV20-1 and TRBJ1-6; D not resolved. The germline V and J ends were trimmed by 2 bases and 8 bases, with 10 bases remaining between them. Germline values: CDR1 DFQATT, CDR2 SNEGSKA (reference sequence). The CDR3 has 13 amino acids. The CDR3 DNA is TGCAGTGCTAGACGAGGACGGGATTCACCCCTCCACTTT. Its translation: CSARRGRDSPLHF.